This T cell receptor beta chain was recorded in a study of blood T cell repertoires in COVID-19. About the research overall: The cDNA or gDNA used as material had been derived from T cells, B-cell-depleted T cells, or PBMCs.

Authors' methods: The assay estimated nucleated cells by amplifying reference gene primers. Repertoires were generated with immunoSEQ multiplex PCR, while TCRdb's copy carries only in-frame clones and drops some. V and J calls and clone size come straight from that table; D and trimming were deduced from the DNA. In the table there are about 200,000 clones, almost 85% of which are singletons. Trimming took off 3 bases at V and 6 bases at J, with 12 bases between the two ends. Germline values: CDR1 KGHSH, CDR2 LQKENI. The length of the CDR3 is 13 residues. V is TRBV18 and J is TRBJ2-7; a possible D gene is TRBD2 (7 bases). This receptor was taken from a human donor with acute or convalescent COVID-19. The donor label of this sample is uncertain. The sequenced material came from peripheral blood. In DNA, the CDR3 is TGTGCCAGCTCACCTTTGGGGGGGCGCGAGCAGTACTTC. Translated, it gives CASSPLGGREQYF.